This T cell receptor (beta chain) appears in the sequencing data of a study of OX40 agonist ivuxolimab in advanced cancers. At the level of the study: People in dose escalation had one of these cancers: hepatocellular carcinoma, melanoma, renal cell or head and neck cancer. The mean age was around 56 years, ranging from roughly 23 to 79, with under 90% of participants male.

The study, taken as a whole, reports: Mean expanded clone counts were higher in CD8+ than CD4+ T cells. Among patients with partial responses at 0.1-3.0 mg/kg, clonal expansion was among the lowest.

Comments on this clone: The antigen remains undetermined.

Here immunoSEQ multiplex PCR was the method, and the copy in TCRdb shows in-frame clones only, minus some. The table lists roughly 42,000 clones, about 86% of them singletons, with 15% in the top ten. Trimming stripped 4 bases from V and 2 bases from J, with 18 bases between. CDR3 size: 16 residues. Germline V gene sequence: CDR1 SGHAT, CDR2 FQDESV (reference sequence). Material: CD4+ or CD8+ T cells sorted from blood, obtained in a trial of the OX40 agonist ivuxolimab. The chain recombines TRBV11-1 with TRBJ2-7, with D possibly matching TRBD1 (5 bases). The TCR was taken from an adult with an advanced solid tumor such as melanoma, head and neck, liver or kidney cancer. CDR3 amino acids: CASSSIDSPAPYEQYF. The CDR3 nucleotides read TGTGCCAGCAGCTCAATAGACAGTCCTGCGCCCTACGAGCAGTACTTC.